The 3 T cell receptor beta chains presented below share a single source sample, sequenced in a study of cytomegalovirus exposure and HLA in healthy donors. The primer mix had 60 Vbeta and 13 Jbeta primers. Sequencing was performed with immunoSEQ multiplex PCR; in TCRdb, only in-frame clones are kept and a portion is missing. This listing includes 140,000 to 150,000 clones. The sample comprised PBMCs. Receptor source: a male donor in good health and CMV-seronegative.

The chain links TRBV10-2 to TRBJ1-2; tentatively, D is TRBD1 (6 bases). The CDR3 is 14 residues long. Germline V gene sequence: CDR1 WSHSY, CDR2 SAAADI. The V gene lost 3 bases and the J gene lost 7 bases, with 15 bases spanning the gap. The CDR3 spells CASSDSRRGFGYTF. The CDR3 region has the DNA TGCGCCAGCAGTGATAGTAGAAGGGGGTTTGGCTACACCTTC.

The V and J genes are TRBV19 and TRBJ2-2, with 8 bases fitting TRBD2. Trimming removed 7 bases from V and 2 bases from J; junction bases left unmatched: 6. The CDR3 totals 15 residues. CDR1 and CDR2 from the germline V gene are LNHDA and SQIVND (reference sequence). CDR3 bases: TGTGCCAGTACCCCCGGGACTAGTAACACCGGGGAGCTGTTTTTT. Residues: CASTPGTSNTGELFF.

The rearrangement links TRBV19 to TRBJ2-2; 9 nucleotides match TRBD2. The CDR3 has 15 amino acids. The germline CDR1 and CDR2 sequences are LNHDA and SQIVND (reference sequence). V shed 6 bases and J 1 base; nucleotides not matched to a gene: 3. CDR3 nucleotides: TGTGCCAGTAGGATACTAGCGGGGAACACCGGGGAGCTGTTTTTT. As protein: CASRILAGNTGELFF.